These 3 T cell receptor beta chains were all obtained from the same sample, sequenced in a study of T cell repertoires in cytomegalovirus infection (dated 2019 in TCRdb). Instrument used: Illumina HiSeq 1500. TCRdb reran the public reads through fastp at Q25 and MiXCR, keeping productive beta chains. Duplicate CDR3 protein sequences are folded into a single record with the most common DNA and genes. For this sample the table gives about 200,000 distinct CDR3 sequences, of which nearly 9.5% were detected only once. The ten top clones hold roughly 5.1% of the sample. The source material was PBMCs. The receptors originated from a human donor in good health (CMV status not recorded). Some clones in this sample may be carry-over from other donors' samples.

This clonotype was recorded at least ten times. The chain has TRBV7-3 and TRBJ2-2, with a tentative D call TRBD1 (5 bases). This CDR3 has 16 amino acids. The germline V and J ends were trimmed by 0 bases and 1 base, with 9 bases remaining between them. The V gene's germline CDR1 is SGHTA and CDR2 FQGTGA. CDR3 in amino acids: CASSLTPDRNTGELFF. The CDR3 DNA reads TGTGCCAGCAGCTTAACGCCCGACAGGAACACCGGGGAGCTGTTTTTT.

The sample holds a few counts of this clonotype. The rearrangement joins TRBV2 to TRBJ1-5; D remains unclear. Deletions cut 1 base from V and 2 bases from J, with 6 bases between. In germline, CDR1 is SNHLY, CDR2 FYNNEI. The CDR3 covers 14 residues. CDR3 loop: CASSEDRGNQPQHF. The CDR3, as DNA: TGTGCCAGCAGTGAAGACAGAGGCAATCAGCCCCAGCATTTT.

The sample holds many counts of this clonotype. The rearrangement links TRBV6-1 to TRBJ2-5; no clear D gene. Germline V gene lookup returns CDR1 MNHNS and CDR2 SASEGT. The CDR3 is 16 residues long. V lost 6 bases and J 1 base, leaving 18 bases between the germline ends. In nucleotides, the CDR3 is TGTGCCAGCAGCCCACCTACGGAGCTAACCCAAGAGACCCAGTACTTC. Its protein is CASSPPTELTQETQYF.